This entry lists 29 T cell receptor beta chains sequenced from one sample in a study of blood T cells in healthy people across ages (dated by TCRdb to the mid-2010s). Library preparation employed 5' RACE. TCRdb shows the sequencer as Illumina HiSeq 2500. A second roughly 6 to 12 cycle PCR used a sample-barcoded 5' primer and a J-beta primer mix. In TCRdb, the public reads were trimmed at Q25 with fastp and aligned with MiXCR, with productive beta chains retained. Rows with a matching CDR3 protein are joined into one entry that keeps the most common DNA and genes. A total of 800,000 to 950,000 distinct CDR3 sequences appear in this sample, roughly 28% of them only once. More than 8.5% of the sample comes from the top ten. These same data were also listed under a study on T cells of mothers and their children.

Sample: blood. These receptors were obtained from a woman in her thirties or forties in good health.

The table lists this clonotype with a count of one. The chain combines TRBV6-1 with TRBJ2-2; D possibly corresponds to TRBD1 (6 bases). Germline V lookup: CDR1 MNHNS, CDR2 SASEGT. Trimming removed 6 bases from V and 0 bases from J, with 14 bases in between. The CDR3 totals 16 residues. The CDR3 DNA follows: TGTGCCAGCAGACAGGGATGGGGCGCGAACACCGGGGAGCTGTTTTTT. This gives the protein CASRQGWGANTGELFF.

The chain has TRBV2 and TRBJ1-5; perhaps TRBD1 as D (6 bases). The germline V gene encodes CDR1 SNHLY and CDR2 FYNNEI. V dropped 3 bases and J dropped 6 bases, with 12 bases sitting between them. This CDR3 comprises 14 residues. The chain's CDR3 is CASSDQGPPQPQHF. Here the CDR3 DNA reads TGTGCCAGCAGTGATCAGGGGCCGCCTCAGCCCCAGCATTTT.

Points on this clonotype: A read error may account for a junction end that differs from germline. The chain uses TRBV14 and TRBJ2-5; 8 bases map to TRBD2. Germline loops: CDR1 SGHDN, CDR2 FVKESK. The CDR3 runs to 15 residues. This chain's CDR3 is CASSTLAGGREIQYF. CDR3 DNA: TGTGCCAGCAGCACCCTTGCGGGGGGTCGAGAGATCCAGTACTTC.

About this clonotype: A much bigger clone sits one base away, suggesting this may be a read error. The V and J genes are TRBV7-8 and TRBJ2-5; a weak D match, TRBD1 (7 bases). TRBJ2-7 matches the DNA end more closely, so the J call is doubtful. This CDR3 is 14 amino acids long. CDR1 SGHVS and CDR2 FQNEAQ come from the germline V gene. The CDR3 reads CACSFQGGRNEQYF. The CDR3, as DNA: TGTGCCTGCAGCTTCCAGGGGGGCAGGAACGAGCAGTACTTC.

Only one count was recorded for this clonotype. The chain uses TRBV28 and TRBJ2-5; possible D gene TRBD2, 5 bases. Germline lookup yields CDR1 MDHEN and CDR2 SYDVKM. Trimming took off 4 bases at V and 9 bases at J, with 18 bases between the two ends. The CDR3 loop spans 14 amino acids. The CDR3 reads CASSSPGMSRAQYF. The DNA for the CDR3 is TGTGCCAGCAGTTCCCCCGGGATGTCAAGGGCCCAGTACTTC.

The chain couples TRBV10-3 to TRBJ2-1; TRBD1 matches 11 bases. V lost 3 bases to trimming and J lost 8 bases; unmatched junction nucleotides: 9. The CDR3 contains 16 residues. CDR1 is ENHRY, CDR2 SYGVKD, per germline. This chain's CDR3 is CAISEPGQGASDEQFF. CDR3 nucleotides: TGTGCCATCAGTGAACCCGGACAGGGGGCGTCGGATGAGCAGTTCTTC.

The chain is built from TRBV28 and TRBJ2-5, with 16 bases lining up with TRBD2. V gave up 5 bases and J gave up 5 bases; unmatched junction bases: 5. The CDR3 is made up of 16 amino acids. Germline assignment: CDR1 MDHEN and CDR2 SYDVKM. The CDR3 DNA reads TGTGCCAGCAGTAGGGGACTAGCGGGAGGGTTGGAGACCCAGTACTTC. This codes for CASSRGLAGGLETQYF.

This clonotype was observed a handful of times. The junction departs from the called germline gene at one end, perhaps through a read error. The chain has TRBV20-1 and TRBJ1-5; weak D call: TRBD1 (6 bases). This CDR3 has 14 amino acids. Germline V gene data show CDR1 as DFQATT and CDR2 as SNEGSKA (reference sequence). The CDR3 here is CSAREGGSNQPRHF. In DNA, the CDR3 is TGCAGTGCTAGAGAAGGGGGTAGCAATCAGCCCCGGCATTTT.

The DNA of the CDR3 is TGTGCCAGCAGTGAAGTTGCTAACCCCTCCTACAATGAGCAGTTCTTC. It encodes CASSEVANPSYNEQFF. The chain couples TRBV6-1 to TRBJ2-1, with D uncertain. Germline V gene sequence: CDR1 MNHNS, CDR2 SASEGT. The CDR3 totals 16 residues. Trimming cost V 1 base and J 0 bases, with 10 bases left between them.

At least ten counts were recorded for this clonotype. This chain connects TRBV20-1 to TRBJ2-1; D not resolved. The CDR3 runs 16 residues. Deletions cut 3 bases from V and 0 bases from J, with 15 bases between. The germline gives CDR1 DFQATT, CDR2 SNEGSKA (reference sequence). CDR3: CSASTPGGSSYNEQFF. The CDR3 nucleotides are TGCAGTGCTAGCACTCCTGGTGGTAGCTCCTACAATGAGCAGTTCTTC.

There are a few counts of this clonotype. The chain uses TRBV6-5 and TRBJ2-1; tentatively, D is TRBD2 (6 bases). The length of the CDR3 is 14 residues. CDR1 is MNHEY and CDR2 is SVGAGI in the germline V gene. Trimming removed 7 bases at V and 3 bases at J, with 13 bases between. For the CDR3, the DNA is TGTGCCAGCACTCGCCCGGGAGACTACAATGAGCAGTTCTTC. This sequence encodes CASTRPGDYNEQFF.

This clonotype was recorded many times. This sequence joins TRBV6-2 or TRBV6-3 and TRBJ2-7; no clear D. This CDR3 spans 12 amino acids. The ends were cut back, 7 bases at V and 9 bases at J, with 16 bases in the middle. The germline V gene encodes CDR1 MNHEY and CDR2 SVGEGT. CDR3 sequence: CASTDRYRMQYF. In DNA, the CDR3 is TGTGCCAGCACCGACCGCTACCGTATGCAGTACTTC.

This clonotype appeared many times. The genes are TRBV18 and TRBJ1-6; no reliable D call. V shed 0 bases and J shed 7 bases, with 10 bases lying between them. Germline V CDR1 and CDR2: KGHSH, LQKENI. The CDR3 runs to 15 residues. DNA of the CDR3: TGTGCCAGCTCACCACCGCCAGTCGGCAATTCACCCCTCCACTTT. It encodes CASSPPPVGNSPLHF.

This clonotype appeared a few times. CDR3 in DNA: TGCAGCGTCTCCCCGGGGGGAGTTGCAACTAATGAAAAACTGTTTTTT. The encoded protein is CSVSPGGVATNEKLFF. The chain employs TRBV29-1 and TRBJ1-4, with D perhaps matching TRBD1 (5 bases). The CDR3 is 16 amino acids. CDR1 is SQVTM and CDR2 is ANQGSEA in the germline V gene. Trimming removed 6 bases from V and 0 bases from J, with 17 bases in between.

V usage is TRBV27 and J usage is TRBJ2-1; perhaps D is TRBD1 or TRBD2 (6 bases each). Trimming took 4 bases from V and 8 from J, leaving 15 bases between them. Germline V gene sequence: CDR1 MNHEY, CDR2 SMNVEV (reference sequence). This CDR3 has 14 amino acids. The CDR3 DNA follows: TGTGCCAGCAGTTCCGTGACAGGAGGGGATGAGCAGTTCTTC. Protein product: CASSSVTGGDEQFF.

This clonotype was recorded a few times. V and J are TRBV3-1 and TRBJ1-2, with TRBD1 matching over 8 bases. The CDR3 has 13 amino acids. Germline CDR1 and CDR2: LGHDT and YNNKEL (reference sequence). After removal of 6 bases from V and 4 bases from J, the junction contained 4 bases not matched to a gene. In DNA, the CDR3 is TGTGCCAGCAGACCTCAGGGGGCCTATGGCTACACCTTC. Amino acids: CASRPQGAYGYTF. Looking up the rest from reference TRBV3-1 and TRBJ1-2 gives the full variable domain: DTAVSQTPKYLVTQMGNDKSIKCEQNLGHDTMYWYKQDSKKFLKIMFSYNNKELIINETVPNRFSPKSPDKAHLNLHINSLELGDSAVYFCASRPQGAYGYTFGSGTRLTVV.

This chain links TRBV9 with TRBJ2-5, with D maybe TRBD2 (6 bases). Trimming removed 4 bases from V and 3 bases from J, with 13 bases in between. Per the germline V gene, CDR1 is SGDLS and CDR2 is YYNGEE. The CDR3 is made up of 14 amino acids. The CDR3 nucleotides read TGTGCCAGCAGCTATACGGGACTCGAAGAGACCCAGTACTTC. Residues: CASSYTGLEETQYF.

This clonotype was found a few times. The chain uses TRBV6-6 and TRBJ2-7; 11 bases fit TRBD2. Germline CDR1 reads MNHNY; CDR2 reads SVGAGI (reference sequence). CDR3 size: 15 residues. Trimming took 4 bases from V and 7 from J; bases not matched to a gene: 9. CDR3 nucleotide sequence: TGTGCCAGCAGTTCCCCACTAGCGGGGGCGTATGAGCAGTACTTC. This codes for CASSSPLAGAYEQYF.

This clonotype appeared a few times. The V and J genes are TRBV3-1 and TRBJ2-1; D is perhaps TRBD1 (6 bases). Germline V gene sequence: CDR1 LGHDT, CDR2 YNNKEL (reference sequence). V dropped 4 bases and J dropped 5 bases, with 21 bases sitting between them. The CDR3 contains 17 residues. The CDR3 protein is CASSRSFGDAGDNEQFF. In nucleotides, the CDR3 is TGTGCCAGCAGCCGCTCATTTGGCGATGCAGGGGACAATGAGCAGTTCTTC.

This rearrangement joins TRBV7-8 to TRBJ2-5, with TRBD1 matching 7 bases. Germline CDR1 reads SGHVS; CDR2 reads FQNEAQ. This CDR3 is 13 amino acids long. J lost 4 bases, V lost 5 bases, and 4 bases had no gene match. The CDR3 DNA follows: TGTGCCAGCAGCCTGGGACAGACAGAGACCCAGTACTTC. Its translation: CASSLGQTETQYF. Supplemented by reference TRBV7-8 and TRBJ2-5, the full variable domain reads GAGVSQSPRYKVAKRGQDVALRCDPISGHVSLFWYQQALGQGPEFLTYFQNEAQLDKSGLPSDRFFAERPEGSVSTLKIQRTQQEDSAVYLCASSLGQTETQYFGPGTRLLVL.

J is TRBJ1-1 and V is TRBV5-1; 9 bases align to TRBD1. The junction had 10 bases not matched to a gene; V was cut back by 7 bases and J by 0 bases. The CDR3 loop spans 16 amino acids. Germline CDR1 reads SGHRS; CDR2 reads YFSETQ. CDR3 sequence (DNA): TGCGCCAGCGGACGACAGGGGGTTGGCGTGAACACTGAAGCTTTCTTT. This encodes CASGRQGVGVNTEAFF.

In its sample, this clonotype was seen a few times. The CDR3 here is CASSFPLVGSTDTQYF. The CDR3 bases are TGTGCCAGCAGCTTCCCCCTAGTGGGGAGCACAGATACGCAGTATTTT. The V gene is TRBV5-4, the J gene TRBJ2-3; no clear D. The CDR3 runs to 16 residues. Looked up from germline, CDR1 is SGHNT and CDR2 is YYREEE (reference sequence). V lost 2 bases, J lost 0 bases, and 13 bases lay in between.

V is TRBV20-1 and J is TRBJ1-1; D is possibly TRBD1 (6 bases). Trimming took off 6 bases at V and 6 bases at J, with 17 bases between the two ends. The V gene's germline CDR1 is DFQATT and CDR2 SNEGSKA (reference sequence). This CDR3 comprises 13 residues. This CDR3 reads CSAVKGGRSEAFF. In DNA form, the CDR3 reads TGCAGTGCAGTAAAGGGGGGCAGGTCTGAAGCTTTCTTT.

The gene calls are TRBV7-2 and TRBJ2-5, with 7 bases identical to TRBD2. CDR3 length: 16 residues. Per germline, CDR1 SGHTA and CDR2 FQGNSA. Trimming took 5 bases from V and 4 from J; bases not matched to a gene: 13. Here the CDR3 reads CASSRTRGRQGETQYF. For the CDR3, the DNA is TGTGCCAGCAGCCGGACTAGAGGGCGCCAGGGAGAGACCCAGTACTTC.

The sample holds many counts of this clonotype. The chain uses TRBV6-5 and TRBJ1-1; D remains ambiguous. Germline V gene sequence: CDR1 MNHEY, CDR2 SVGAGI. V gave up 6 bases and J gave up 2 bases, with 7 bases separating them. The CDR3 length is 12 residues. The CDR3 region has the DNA TGTGCCAGCAGGCGTTCTAACACTGAAGCTTTCTTT. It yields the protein CASRRSNTEAFF.

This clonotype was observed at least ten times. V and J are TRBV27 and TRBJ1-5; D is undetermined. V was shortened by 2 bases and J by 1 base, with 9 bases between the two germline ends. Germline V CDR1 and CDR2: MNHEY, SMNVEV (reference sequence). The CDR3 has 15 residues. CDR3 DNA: TGTGCCAGCAGTTTAGAAGCAAGAAGCAATCAGCCCCAGCATTTT. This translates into CASSLEARSNQPQHF.

The CDR3: CSARSTGRNYGYTF. As DNA, the CDR3 is TGCAGTGCTAGATCGACAGGCAGAAACTATGGCTACACCTTC. The chain carries TRBV20-1 and TRBJ1-2; TRBD1 might be the D (6 bases). The length of the CDR3 is 14 residues. V was trimmed by 2 bases and J by 2 bases, leaving 12 bases between them. The V gene's germline CDR1 is DFQATT and CDR2 SNEGSKA (reference sequence).

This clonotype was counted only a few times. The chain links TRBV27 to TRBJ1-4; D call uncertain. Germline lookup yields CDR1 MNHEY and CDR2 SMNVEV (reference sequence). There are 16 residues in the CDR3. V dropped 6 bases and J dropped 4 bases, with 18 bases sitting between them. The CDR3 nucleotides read TGTGCCAGCAGCCCAGGCCCAGGAAACTATAATGAAAAACTGTTTTTT. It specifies CASSPGPGNYNEKLFF.

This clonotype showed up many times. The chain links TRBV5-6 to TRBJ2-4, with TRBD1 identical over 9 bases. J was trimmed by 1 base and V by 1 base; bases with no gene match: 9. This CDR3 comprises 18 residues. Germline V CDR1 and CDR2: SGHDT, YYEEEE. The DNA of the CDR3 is TGTGCCAGCAGCTTGTTGGGACAGGGTGTTCTCGCCAAAAACATTCAGTACTTC. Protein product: CASSLLGQGVLAKNIQYF.